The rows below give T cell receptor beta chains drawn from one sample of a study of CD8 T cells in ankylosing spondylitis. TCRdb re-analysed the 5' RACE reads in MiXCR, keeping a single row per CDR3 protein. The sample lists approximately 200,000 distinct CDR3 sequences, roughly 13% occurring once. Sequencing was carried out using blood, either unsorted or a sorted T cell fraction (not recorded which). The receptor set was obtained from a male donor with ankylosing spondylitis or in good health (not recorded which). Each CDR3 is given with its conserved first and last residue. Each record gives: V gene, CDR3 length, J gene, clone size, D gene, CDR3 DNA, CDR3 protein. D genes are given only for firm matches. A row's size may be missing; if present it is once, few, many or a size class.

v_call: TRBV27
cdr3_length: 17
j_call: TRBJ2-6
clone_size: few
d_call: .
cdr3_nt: TGTGCCAGCAGTTTCAACGGGGAGTCGTCTGGGGCCAACGTCCTGACTTTC
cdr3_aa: CASSFNGESSGANVLTF

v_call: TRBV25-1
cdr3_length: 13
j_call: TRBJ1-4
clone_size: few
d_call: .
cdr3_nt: TGTGCCAGCGATCAGGGGTCAGGAGAAAAACTGTTTTTT
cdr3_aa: CASDQGSGEKLFF

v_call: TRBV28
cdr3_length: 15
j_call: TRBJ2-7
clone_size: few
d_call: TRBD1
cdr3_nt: TGTGCCAGCAGTTTGGGACAGGGACTGCCCTACGAGCAGTACTTC
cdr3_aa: CASSLGQGLPYEQYF

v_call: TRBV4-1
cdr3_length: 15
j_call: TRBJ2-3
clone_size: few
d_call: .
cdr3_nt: TGCGCCAGCAGCGAGTCAGGGTCACACACAGATACGCAGTATTTT
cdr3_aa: CASSESGSHTDTQYF

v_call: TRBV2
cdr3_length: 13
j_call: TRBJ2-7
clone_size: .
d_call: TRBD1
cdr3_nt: TGTGCCAGCAGCGGGACAGGGGACTACGAGCAGTACTTC
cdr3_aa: CASSGTGDYEQYF

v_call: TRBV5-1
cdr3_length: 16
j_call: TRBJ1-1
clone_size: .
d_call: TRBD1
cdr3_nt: TGCGCCAGCAGTGATAGCGCCGGGACAGGGGACACTGAAGCTTTCTTT
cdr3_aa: CASSDSAGTGDTEAFF

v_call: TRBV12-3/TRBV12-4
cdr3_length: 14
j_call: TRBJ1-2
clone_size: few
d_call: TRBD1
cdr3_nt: TGTGCCAGCAGTTCCGGGACAGGGAACTATGGCTACACCTTC
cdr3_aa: CASSSGTGNYGYTF

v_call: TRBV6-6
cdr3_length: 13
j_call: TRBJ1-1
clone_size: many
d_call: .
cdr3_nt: TGTGCCAGCAGTTCACAGGAGAACACTGAAGCTTTCTTT
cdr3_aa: CASSSQENTEAFF

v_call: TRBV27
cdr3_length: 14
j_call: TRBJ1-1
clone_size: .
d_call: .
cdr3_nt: TGTGCCAGCAGTTTTAGGGGGGGAAGACAGGAAGCTTTCTTT
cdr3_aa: CASSFRGGRQEAFF

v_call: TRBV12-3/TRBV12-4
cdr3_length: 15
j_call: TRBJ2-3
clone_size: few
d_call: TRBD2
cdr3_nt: TGTGCCAGCAGTTTCTTCCCGGGGGGGGGGGATACGCAGTATTTT
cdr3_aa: CASSFFPGGGDTQYF

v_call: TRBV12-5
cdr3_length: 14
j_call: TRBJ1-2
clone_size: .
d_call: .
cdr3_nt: TGTGCTAGTGGTCTCTCCGGGGATTTCTATGGCTACACCTTC
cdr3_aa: CASGLSGDFYGYTF

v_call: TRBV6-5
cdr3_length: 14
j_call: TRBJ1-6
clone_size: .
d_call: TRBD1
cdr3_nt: TGTGCCAGCAGTTCGGGACAGGACAATTCACCCCTCCACTTT
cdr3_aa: CASSSGQDNSPLHF

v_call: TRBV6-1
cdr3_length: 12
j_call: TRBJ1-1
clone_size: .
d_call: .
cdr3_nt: TGTGCCAGCAGTGTTCTTAACACTGAAGCTTTCTTT
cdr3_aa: CASSVLNTEAFF

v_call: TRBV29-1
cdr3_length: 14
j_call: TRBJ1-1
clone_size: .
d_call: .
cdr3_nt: TGCAGCGGGGGGGTAGGGCCCAAGAACACTGAAGCTTTCTTT
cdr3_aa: CSGGVGPKNTEAFF

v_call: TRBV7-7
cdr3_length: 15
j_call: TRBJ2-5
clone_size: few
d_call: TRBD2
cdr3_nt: TGTGCCAGCAGCTTAGCGACTAGCGGGAAGGAGACCCAGTACTTC
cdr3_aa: CASSLATSGKETQYF

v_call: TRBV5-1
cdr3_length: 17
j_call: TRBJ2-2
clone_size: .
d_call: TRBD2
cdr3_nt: TGCGCCAGCAGCTTGGAACTAGCGGGGTCTTACACCGGGGAGCTGTTTTTT
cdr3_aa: CASSLELAGSYTGELFF

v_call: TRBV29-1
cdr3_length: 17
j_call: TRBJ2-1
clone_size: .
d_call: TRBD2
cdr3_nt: TGCAGCGTTTCCGGACTAGCGGGAGGGCCTGGGGTCAATGAGCAGTTCTTC
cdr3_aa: CSVSGLAGGPGVNEQFF

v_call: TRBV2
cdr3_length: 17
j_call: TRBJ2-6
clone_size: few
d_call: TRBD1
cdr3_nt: TGTGCCAGCCCCCCCGACGGGACAGGGAATGGGGCCAACGTCCTGACTTTC
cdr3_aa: CASPPDGTGNGANVLTF

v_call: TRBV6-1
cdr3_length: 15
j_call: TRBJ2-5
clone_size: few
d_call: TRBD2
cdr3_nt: TGTGCCAGCACCTGGACTAGCGGGGGGCAAGAGACCCAGTACTTC
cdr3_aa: CASTWTSGGQETQYF

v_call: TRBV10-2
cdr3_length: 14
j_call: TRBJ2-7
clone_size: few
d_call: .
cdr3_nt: TGCGCCAGCAGTGACGCAGGGCCATCCTACGAGCAGTACTTC
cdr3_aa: CASSDAGPSYEQYF

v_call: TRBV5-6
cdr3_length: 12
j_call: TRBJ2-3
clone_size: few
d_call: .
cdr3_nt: TGTGCCAGCAGTGGGATGGCAGATACGCAGTATTTT
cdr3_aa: CASSGMADTQYF

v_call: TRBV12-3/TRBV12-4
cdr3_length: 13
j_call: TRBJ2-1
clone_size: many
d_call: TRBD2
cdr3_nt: TGTGCCAGCAGCTCTACAACTAGCGGTGAGCAGTTCTTC
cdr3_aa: CASSSTTSGEQFF

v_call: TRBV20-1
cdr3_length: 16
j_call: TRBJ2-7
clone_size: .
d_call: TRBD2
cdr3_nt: TGCAGTGCTAGGTCTATCTCGCGGGAGCTCCCCCTCGAGCAGTACTTC
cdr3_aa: CSARSISRELPLEQYF

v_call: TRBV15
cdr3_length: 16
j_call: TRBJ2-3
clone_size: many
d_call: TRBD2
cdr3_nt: TGTGCCACCAGCAGAGAGCTAGCGGGGGGCACAGATACGCAGTATTTT
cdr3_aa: CATSRELAGGTDTQYF

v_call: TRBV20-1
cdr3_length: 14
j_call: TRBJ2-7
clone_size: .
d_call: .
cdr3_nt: TGCAGTGCTAGAGATTTTGGAGCTCCCTACGAGCAGTACTTC
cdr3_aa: CSARDFGAPYEQYF

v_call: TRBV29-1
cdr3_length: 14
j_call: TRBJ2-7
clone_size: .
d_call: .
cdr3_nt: TGCAGCGTTGTCCTAACAGATAGAGGTTACGAGCAGTACTTC
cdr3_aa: CSVVLTDRGYEQYF

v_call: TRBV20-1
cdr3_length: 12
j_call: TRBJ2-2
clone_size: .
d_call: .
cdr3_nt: TGCAGTGCTTGGAGGAACACCGGGGAGCTGTTTTTT
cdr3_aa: CSAWRNTGELFF